The clone carrying this TCR beta chain has a count of ten or more. The length of the CDR3 is 13 residues. V was pared by 4 bases and J by 0 bases, with 2 bases of the junction left unmatched. The germline V gene encodes CDR1 SQVTM and CDR2 ANQGSEA. Unique molecular identifiers were incorporated during preparation of the TCRbeta library. TCRdb passed the PCR reads through MiXCR, listing each CDR3 protein once. Of hundreds of thousands of distinct CDR3 sequences listed, 12% were seen once; the top ten hold about 5%. The source of the sample is a study of T-cell reconstitution after alpha-beta-depleted transplantation in children.

The TCR comes from a human donor who donated a stem cell graft to a child with combined immunodeficiency. V is TRBV29-1 and J is TRBJ1-1; 7 bases agree with TRBD1. Sequencing was performed on PBMCs from the stem cell graft donor, taken from the stem cell graft. The CDR3 DNA reads as TGCAGCGTTGCCGGGACAGTGAACACTGAAGCTTTCTTT. As protein: CSVAGTVNTEAFF.